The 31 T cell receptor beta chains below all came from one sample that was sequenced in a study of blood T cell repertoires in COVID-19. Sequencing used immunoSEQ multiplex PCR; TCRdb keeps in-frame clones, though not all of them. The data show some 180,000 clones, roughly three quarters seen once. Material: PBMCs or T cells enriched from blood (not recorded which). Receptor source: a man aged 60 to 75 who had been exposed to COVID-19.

The CDR3 loop reads CASSLSSGLAGVGELFF. In DNA form, the CDR3 reads TGTGCCAGCAGTTTATCATCAGGACTAGCGGGAGTCGGGGAGCTGTTTTTT. The genes are TRBV28 and TRBJ2-2; 13 bases are a match to TRBD2. The CDR3 is made up of 17 amino acids. The trim removed 1 base at V and 7 bases at J, leaving 6 bases unmatched. Germline V gene sequence: CDR1 MDHEN, CDR2 SYDVKM.

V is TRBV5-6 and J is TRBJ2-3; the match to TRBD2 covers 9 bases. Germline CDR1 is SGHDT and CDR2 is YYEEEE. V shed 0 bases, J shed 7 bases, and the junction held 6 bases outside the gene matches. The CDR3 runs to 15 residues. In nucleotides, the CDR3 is TGTGCCAGCAGCTTGGGAGGGACTAGCAGGAATACGCAGTATTTT. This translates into CASSLGGTSRNTQYF. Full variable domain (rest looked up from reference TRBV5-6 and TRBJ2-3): DAGVTQSPTHLIKTRGQQVTLRCSPKSGHDTVSWYQQALGQGPQFIFQYYEEEERQRGNFPDRFSGHQFPNYSSELNVNALLLGDSALYLCASSLGGTSRNTQYFGPGTRLTVL.

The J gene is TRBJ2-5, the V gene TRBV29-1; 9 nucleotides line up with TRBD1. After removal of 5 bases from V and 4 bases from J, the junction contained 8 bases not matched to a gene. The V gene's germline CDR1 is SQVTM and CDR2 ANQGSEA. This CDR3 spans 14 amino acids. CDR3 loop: CSVSGQGGGETQYF. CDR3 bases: TGCAGCGTTTCGGGACAGGGCGGAGGAGAGACCCAGTACTTC.

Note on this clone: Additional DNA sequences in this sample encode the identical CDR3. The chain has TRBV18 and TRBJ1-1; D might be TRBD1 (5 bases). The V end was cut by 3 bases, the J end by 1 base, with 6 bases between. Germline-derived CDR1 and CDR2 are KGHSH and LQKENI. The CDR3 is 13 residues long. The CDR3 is CASSPGQNTEAFF. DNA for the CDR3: TGTGCCAGCTCACCCGGACAGAACACTGAAGCTTTCTTT. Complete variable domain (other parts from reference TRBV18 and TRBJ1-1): NAGVMQNPRHLVRRRGQEARLRCSPMKGHSHVYWYRQLPEEGLKFMVYLQKENIIDESGMPKERFSAEFPKEGPSILRIQQVVRGDSAAYFCASSPGQNTEAFFGQGTRLTVV.

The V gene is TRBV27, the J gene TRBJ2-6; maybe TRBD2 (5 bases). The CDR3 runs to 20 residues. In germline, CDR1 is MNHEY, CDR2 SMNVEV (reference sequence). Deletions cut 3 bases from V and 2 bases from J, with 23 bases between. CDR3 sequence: CASSFVQVLGVETGANVLTF. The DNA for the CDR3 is TGTGCCAGCAGTTTTGTTCAGGTCCTCGGGGTGGAAACTGGGGCCAACGTCCTGACTTTC. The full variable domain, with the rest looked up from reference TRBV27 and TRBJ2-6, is EAQVTQNPRYLITVTGKKLTVTCSQNMNHEYMSWYRQDPGLGLRQIYYSMNVEVTDKGDVPEGYKVSRKEKRNFPLILESPSPNQTSLYFCASSFVQVLGVETGANVLTFGAGSRLTVL.

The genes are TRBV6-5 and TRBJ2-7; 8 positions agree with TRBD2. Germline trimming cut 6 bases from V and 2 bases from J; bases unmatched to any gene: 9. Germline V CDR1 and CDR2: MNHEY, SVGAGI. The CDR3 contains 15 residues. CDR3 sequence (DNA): TGTGCCAGCAGCTTAGCGGCCGGGGGGGCCTACGAGCAGTACTTC. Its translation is CASSLAAGGAYEQYF.

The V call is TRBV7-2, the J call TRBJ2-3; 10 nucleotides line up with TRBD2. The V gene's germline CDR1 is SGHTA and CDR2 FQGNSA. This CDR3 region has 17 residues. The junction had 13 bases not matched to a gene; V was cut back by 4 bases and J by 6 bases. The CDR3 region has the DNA TGTGCCAGCAGCTCTTCCGGGACTAGCGCCCTACCGGATACGCAGTATTTT. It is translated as CASSSSGTSALPDTQYF.

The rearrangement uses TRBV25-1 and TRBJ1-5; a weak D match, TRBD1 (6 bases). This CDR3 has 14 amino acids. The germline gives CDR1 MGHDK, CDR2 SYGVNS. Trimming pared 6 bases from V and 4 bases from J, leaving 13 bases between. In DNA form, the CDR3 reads TGTGCCAGCAGCCAAACAGGGCGGAATCAGCCCCAGCATTTT. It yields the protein CASSQTGRNQPQHF.

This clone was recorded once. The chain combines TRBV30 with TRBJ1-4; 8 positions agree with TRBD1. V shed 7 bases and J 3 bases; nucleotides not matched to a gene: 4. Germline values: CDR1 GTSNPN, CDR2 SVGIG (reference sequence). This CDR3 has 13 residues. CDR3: CAYQTGANEKLFF. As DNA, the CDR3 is TGTGCCTACCAGACAGGGGCTAATGAAAAACTGTTTTTT.

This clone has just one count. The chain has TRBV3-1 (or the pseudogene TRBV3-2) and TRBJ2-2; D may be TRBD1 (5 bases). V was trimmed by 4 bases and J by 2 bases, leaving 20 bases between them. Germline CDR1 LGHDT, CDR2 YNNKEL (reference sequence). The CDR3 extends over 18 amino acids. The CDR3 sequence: CASSPYRRTQRNTGELFF. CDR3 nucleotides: TGTGCCAGCAGCCCCTATCGCAGGACACAGAGAAACACCGGGGAGCTGTTTTTT.

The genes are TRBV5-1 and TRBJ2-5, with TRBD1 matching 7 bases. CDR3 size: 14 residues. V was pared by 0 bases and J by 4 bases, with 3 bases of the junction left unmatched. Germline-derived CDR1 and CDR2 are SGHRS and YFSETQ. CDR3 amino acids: CASSLVTGIETQYF. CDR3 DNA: TGCGCCAGCAGCTTGGTGACAGGGATAGAGACCCAGTACTTC. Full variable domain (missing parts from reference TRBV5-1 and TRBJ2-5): KAGVTQTPRYLIKTRGQQVTLSCSPISGHRSVSWYQQTPGQGLQFLFEYFSETQRNKGNFPGRFSGRQFSNSRSEMNVSTLELGDSALYLCASSLVTGIETQYFGPGTRLLVL.

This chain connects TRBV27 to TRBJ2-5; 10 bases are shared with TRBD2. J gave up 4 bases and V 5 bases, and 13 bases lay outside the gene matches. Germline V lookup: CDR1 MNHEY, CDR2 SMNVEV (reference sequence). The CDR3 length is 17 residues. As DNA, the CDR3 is TGTGCCAGCAGTCCAGGACTAGCGGTCGGAGGGGCAGAGACCCAGTACTTC. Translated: CASSPGLAVGGAETQYF.

CDR3 DNA: TGTGCCAGCAGTTGGGTCGGGAGGTGGACAGATACGCAGTATTTT. Its protein product is CASSWVGRWTDTQYF. This chain joins TRBV27 and TRBJ2-3, with 7 bases matching TRBD2. The CDR3 runs 15 residues. Trimming took 4 bases from V and 3 from J; bases not matched to a gene: 7. Looked up from germline, CDR1 is MNHEY and CDR2 is SMNVEV (reference sequence).

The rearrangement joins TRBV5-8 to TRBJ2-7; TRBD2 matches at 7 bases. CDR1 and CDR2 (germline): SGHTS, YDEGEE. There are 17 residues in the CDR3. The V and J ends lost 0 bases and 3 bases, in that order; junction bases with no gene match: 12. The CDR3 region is CASSLVTGGRGFYEQYF. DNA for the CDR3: TGTGCCAGCAGCTTGGTGACCGGCGGGAGAGGTTTCTACGAGCAGTACTTC.

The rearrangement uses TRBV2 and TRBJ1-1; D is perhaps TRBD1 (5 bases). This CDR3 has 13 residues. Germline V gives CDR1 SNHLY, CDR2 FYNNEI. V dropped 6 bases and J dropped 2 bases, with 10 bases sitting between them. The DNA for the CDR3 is TGTGCCAGCAGAAGGGGAATCAACACTGAAGCTTTCTTT. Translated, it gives CASRRGINTEAFF. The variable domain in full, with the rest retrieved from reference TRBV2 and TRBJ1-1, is EPEVTQTPSHQVTQMGQEVILRCVPISNHLYFYWYRQILGQKVEFLVSFYNNEISEKSEIFDDQFSVERPDGSNFTLKIRSTKLEDSAMYFCASRRGINTEAFFGQGTRLTVV.

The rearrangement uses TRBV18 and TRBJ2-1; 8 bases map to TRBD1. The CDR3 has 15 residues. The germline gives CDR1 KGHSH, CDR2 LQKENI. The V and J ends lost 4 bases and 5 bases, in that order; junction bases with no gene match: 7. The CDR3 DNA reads TGTGCCAGCTCACTCGGACAGGGACCAAACAATGAGCAGTTCTTC. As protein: CASSLGQGPNNEQFF.

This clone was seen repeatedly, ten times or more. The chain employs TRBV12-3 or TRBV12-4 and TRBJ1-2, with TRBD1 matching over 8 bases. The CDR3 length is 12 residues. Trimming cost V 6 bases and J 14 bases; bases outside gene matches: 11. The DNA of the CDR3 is TGTGCCAGCAGCCGACAGGGGATTTTTAGGACCTTC. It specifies CASSRQGIFRTF.

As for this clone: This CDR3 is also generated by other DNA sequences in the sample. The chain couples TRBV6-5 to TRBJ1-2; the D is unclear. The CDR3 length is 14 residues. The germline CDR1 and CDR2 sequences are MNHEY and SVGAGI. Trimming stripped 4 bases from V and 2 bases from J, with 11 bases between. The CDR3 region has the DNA TGTGCCAGCAGTTCGGGAGGGCAGAACTATGGCTACACCTTC. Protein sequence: CASSSGGQNYGYTF.

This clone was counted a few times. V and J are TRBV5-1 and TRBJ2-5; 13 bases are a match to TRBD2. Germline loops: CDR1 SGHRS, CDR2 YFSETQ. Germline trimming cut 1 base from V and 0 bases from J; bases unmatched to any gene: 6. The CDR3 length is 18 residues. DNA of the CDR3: TGCGCCAGCAGCTTGCGGACTAGCGGGAGCGACTACCAAGAGACCCAGTACTTC. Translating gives CASSLRTSGSDYQETQYF.

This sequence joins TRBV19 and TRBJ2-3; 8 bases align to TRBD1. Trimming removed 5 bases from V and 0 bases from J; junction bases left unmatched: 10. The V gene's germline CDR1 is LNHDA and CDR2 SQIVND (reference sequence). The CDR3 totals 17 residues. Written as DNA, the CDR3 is TGTGCCAGTAGTCTTCCGGGACAGGCCGCTAGCACAGATACGCAGTATTTT. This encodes CASSLPGQAASTDTQYF.

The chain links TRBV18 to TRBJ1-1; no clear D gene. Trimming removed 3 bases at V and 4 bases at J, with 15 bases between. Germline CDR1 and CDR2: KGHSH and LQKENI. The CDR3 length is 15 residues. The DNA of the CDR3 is TGTGCCAGCTCACCCCTGGTCGGGGTGAGCACTGAAGCTTTCTTT. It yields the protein CASSPLVGVSTEAFF.

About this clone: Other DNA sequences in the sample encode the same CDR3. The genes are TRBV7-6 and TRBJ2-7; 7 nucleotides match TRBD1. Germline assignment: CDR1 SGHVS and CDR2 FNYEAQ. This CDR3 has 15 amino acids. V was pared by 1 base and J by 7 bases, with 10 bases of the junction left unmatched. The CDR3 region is CASSLGRGWGREQYF. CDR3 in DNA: TGTGCCAGCAGCTTAGGCAGGGGGTGGGGGCGGGAGCAGTACTTC.

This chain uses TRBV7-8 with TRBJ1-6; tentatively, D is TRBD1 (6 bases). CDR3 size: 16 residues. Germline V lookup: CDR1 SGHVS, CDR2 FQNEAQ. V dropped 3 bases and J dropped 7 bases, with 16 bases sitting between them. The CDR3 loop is CASSLLQGERNSPLHF. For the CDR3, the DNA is TGTGCCAGCAGCTTGTTACAGGGAGAAAGGAATTCACCCCTCCACTTT.

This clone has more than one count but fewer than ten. The CDR3 DNA is TGTGCCAGCAGTTTTACCCCCCCAGGGGTTGGCACTGAAGCTTTCTTT. This sequence encodes CASSFTPPGVGTEAFF. V gene TRBV27 combines with J gene TRBJ1-1, with a possible D match to TRBD1 (6 bases). CDR3 length equals 16 residues. CDR1 and CDR2 from the germline V gene are MNHEY and SMNVEV (reference sequence). Trimming took 3 bases from V and 4 from J, leaving 18 bases between them.

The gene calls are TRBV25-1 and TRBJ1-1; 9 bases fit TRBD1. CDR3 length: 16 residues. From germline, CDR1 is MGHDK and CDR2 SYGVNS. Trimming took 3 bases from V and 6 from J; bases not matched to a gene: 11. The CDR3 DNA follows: TGTGCCAGCAGTGATTCCGGACAGGGGTATTTCTCTGAAGCTTTCTTT. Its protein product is CASSDSGQGYFSEAFF.

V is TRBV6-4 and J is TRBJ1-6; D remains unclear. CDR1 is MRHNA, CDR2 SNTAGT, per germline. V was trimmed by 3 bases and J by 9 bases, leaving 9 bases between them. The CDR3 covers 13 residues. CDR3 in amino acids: CASSEVPLSPLHF. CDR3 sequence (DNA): TGTGCCAGCAGTGAGGTTCCACTTTCACCCCTCCACTTT.

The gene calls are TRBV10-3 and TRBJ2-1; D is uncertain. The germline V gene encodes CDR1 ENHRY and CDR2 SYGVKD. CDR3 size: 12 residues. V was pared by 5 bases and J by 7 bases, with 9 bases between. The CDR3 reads CAISSLVNEQFF. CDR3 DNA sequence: TGTGCCATCAGTTCACTCGTAAATGAGCAGTTCTTC.

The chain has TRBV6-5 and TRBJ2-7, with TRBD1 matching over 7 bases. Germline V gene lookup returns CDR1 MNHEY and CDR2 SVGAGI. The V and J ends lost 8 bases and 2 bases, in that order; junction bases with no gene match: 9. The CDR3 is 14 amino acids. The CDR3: CASQNRDSAYEQYF. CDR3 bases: TGTGCCAGCCAAAACCGGGACAGCGCCTACGAGCAGTACTTC.

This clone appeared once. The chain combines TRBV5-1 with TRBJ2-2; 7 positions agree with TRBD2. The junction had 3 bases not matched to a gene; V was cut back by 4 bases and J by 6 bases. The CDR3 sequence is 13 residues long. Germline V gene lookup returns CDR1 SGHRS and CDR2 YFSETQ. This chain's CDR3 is CASSRGLAGELFF. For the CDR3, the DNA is TGCGCCAGCAGCCGAGGACTAGCCGGGGAGCTGTTTTTT.

This CDR3 reads CSVEGQGAGDTQYF. CDR3 nucleotide sequence: TGCAGCGTTGAGGGGCAGGGGGCGGGAGATACGCAGTATTTT. The rearrangement uses TRBV29-1 and TRBJ2-3, with TRBD1 matching 8 bases. With 3 bases clipped from V and 5 bases from J, the junction kept 7 bases outside the gene matches. The V gene's germline CDR1 is SQVTM and CDR2 ANQGSEA. This CDR3 is 14 amino acids long.

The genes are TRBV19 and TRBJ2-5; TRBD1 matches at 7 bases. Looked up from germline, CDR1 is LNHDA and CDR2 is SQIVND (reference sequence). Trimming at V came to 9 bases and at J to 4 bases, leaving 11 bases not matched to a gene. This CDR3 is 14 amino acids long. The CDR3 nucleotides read TGTGCCAGCCACCCAGGGGGTGGTGGAGAGACCCAGTACTTC. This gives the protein CASHPGGGGETQYF. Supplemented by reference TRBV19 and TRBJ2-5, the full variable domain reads DGGITQSPKYLFRKEGQNVTLSCEQNLNHDAMYWYRQDPGQGLRLIYYSQIVNDFQKGDIAEGYSVSREKKESFPLTVTSAQKNPTAFYLCASHPGGGGETQYFGPGTRLLVL.